This T cell receptor (beta chain) was documented in a study of blood T cell repertoires in COVID-19. Across the whole study: Sample material is recorded as cDNA or gDNA derived from T cells, B-cell-depleted T cells, or PBMCs.

As handled by the study authors: Amplification of reference gene primers provided the estimated nucleated cell counts. Method: immunoSEQ multiplex PCR; TCRdb's copy keeps in-frame clones and lacks some. V and J calls and clone size are given by that table; D and trimming were obtained from the DNA. The sample shows around 290,000 clones, approximately 92% of them seen only once. This clone has just one count. Categorization into cohorts depended on clinical history that participants reported. Cohort 3 recovery required two negative PCRs, clearance, or symptom resolution. The sequence was collected from a woman aged 30 to 39 who had recovered from COVID-19. Source material: PBMCs or T cells enriched from blood (not recorded which).

This chain's CDR3 is CASSLRDGGTDTQYF. Written as DNA, the CDR3 is TGCGCCAGCAGCCTACGCGACGGGGGCACAGATACGCAGTATTTT. The chain uses TRBV4-3 and TRBJ2-3; maybe TRBD2 (5 bases). Between the trimmed V and J ends, which lost 4 bases and 1 base, there was a span of 12 bases. This CDR3 comprises 15 residues. Looked up from germline, CDR1 is LGHNA and CDR2 is YSLEER.